These T cell receptor beta chains were read from a single sample in a study of T-cell memory formation after mild COVID-19. TCRdb itself ran the 5' RACE reads through MiXCR, one entry per CDR3 protein. The sample consists of around 370,000 distinct CDR3 sequences, roughly 21% of them appearing once. Specimen: PBMCs or a T cell subset sorted from them (not recorded which). These receptors all come from an adult woman who had mild COVID-19 (a few samples of this study predate the infection). Cell type and time point are not known. Both conserved end residues are part of each CDR3. A D gene is named only where the DNA matches it firmly. Size is omitted from some rows. Given values are once, few, many or a class for expanded clones.

size	D	V	J	DNA	CDR3
few	.	TRBV20-1	TRBJ2-4	TGCAGTGCTAGAGATTTTAAGGGTAATTCGAACATTCAGTACTTC	CSARDFKGNSNIQYF
.	.	TRBV7-9	TRBJ1-1	TGTGCCAGCAGCGTACCGACGAAGGTAAATGAAGCTTTCTTT	CASSVPTKVNEAFF
.	TRBD1	TRBV20-1	TRBJ1-6	TGCAGTGCTAGAGACGGACAGGGTTTGACACCCCTCCACTTT	CSARDGQGLTPLHF
.	.	TRBV5-6	TRBJ1-1	TGTGCCAGCAGTGAAGGCTTGAACACTGAAGCTTTCTTT	CASSEGLNTEAFF
once	.	TRBV18	TRBJ1-2	TGTGCCAGCTCACCACCAAGGGGCGCGCTAAACTATGGCTACACCTTC	CASSPPRGALNYGYTF
.	.	TRBV3-1	TRBJ2-2	TGTGCCAGCAGCCCCCGATGGGGGGGGGAGCTGTTTTTT	CASSPRWGGELFF
few	.	TRBV12-3/TRBV12-4	TRBJ1-2	TGTGCCAGCAGTTTCTCAGGAGGGTACGGCTACACCTTC	CASSFSGGYGYTF
.	TRBD1	TRBV18	TRBJ1-5	TGTGCCAGCTCACCTAAGGGGGCGATCGATCAGCCCCAGCATTTT	CASSPKGAIDQPQHF
.	.	TRBV6-1	TRBJ2-1	TGTGCCAGCCAGCGGAACAATGAGCAGTTCTTC	CASQRNNEQFF
few	.	TRBV12-3/TRBV12-4	TRBJ2-1	TGTGCCAGCAAAGTTGCGGGCTGGTGGTTCTTC	CASKVAGWWFF
.	.	TRBV12-3/TRBV12-4	TRBJ1-6	TGTGCCAGCAGTTTGGTGGCAGGGAATAATTCACCCCTCCACTTT	CASSLVAGNNSPLHF
many	.	TRBV10-3	TRBJ1-1	TGTGCCATCAGTGAGTCTGCAGGCAGGGGCACTGAAGCTTTCTTT	CAISESAGRGTEAFF
few	TRBD1	TRBV7-2	TRBJ1-2	TGTGCCAGCAGTTCCTCCCGACAGGGGCGGATAGATGGCTACACCTTC	CASSSSRQGRIDGYTF
.	.	TRBV20-1	TRBJ2-7	TGCAGTGCTACCGGGGGAGTAGCCGAGCAGTACTTC	CSATGGVAEQYF
.	TRBD2	TRBV20-1	TRBJ2-5	TGCAGTGGGGGAGGCGGGGGAAAAGAGACCCAGTACTTC	CSGGGGGKETQYF
.	.	TRBV9	TRBJ1-1	TGTGCCAGCAGCGTAGCTAAAGGGGGCACTGAAGCTTTCTTT	CASSVAKGGTEAFF
.	.	TRBV12-3/TRBV12-4	TRBJ1-5	TGTGCCAGCAGCACACAGAGTTATAGCAATCAGCCCCAGCATTTT	CASSTQSYSNQPQHF
.	.	TRBV9	TRBJ2-7	TGTGCCAGCAGCGGTCCCGGAGGGGAGCAGTACTTC	CASSGPGGEQYF
.	TRBD2	TRBV15	TRBJ2-4	TGTGCCACCAGCGGGGGGACTAGCGGGGACCTAGCCAAAAACATTCAGTACTTC	CATSGGTSGDLAKNIQYF
.	.	TRBV19	TRBJ1-1	TGTGCCAGTAGTTCCGGTCACAGACTGAAGATTTTCACTGAAGCTTTCTTT	CASSSGHRLKIFTEAFF
once	TRBD1	TRBV20-1	TRBJ2-7	TGCAGTGCTAGAAGACAGGGGGCTTACGAGCAGTACTTC	CSARRQGAYEQYF
few	.	TRBV12-3/TRBV12-4	TRBJ2-1	TGTGCCAGCAGTTTCAGGGGAAGGGTAAATGAGCAGTTCTTC	CASSFRGRVNEQFF
.	.	TRBV7-3	TRBJ1-1	.	CASGFGMGATFF
.	.	TRBV6-2/TRBV6-3	TRBJ2-1	TGTGCCAGCAGTTACGGACCGGTTCAGTTCTTC	CASSYGPVQFF
.	TRBD1	TRBV7-9	TRBJ2-3	TGTGCCAGCAGCTTAAGGACAGGCGCTAGCACAGATACGCAGTATTTT	CASSLRTGASTDTQYF
.	TRBD1	TRBV7-2	TRBJ1-6	TGTGCCAGCACCCCAGGGGGGCAGCGTCAGTCACCCCTCCACTTT	CASTPGGQRQSPLHF
.	TRBD1	TRBV5-1	TRBJ1-1	TGCGCCAGCAGCAGCCGGGACAGCCTGAACACTGAAGCTTTCTTT	CASSSRDSLNTEAFF
.	.	TRBV14	TRBJ1-2	TGTGCCAGCAGCCAAGTTTTGCACTATGGCTACACCTTC	CASSQVLHYGYTF
few	.	TRBV11-3	TRBJ1-6	TGTGCCAGCAGTATGGTCAGACTAATCTATAATTCACCCCTCCACTTT	CASSMVRLIYNSPLHF
.	TRBD2	TRBV7-2	TRBJ2-4	TGTGCCATCAGCTTAGGTACCCGGACTAGCGAGTACTTC	CAISLGTRTSEYF
few	TRBD2	TRBV10-3	TRBJ2-1	TGTGCCATCAGTGCGGGACTAGCGGGAGCATCTTACAATGAGCAGTTCTTC	CAISAGLAGASYNEQFF
few	.	TRBV5-6	TRBJ2-2	TGTGCCAGCAGCCCCGACAGGAAATACACCGGGGAGCTGTTTTTT	CASSPDRKYTGELFF
few	.	TRBV6-2/TRBV6-3	TRBJ2-1	TGTGCCAGCAGTCAGGGACATCCTCCGTGGGCCTACAATGAGCAGTTCTTC	CASSQGHPPWAYNEQFF
few	.	TRBV9	TRBJ2-3	TGTGCCAGCCAGGGCATTGGGGCGGATACGCAGTATTTT	CASQGIGADTQYF
few	.	TRBV7-9	TRBJ2-5	TGTGCCAGCAGCCCCCTCGGGGGGCGGCAACAAGAGACCCAGTACTTC	CASSPLGGRQQETQYF
.	.	TRBV12-3/TRBV12-4	TRBJ1-1	TGTGCCAGCAGTCCAGGGTCCGACGTCACTGAAGCTTTCTTT	CASSPGSDVTEAFF
.	.	TRBV28	TRBJ2-3	TGTGCCAGCAGCATCAGGGTCGGCACAGATACGCAGTATTTT	CASSIRVGTDTQYF
.	.	TRBV12-3/TRBV12-4	TRBJ2-5	TGTGCCAGCAGCCGCCGACAGAAAGAGACCCAGTACTTC	CASSRRQKETQYF
few	TRBD1	TRBV6-6	TRBJ1-1	TGTGCCAGCAGTCCGTCCCGGGACAGGGGGTCGCCAACTGAAGCTTTCTTT	CASSPSRDRGSPTEAFF
.	.	TRBV6-1	TRBJ2-7	TGTGCCAGCAGTGAAGAAGGCGGTCTGGTCCCCTCCGAGCAGTACTTC	CASSEEGGLVPSEQYF
.	TRBD2	TRBV9	TRBJ2-1	TGTGCCAGCAGCGTAGTGGCTAGCGGGGCGGACAATGAGCAGTTCTTC	CASSVVASGADNEQFF
.	.	TRBV20-1	TRBJ1-2	TGCAGTGCTAGAGACAAGGGGCTCCCGGGTTATGGCTACACCTTC	CSARDKGLPGYGYTF
few	TRBD2	TRBV5-1	TRBJ2-5	TGCGCCAGCAGCCTAGGGACTAGCGGGAGAGGACAAGAGACCCAGTACTTC	CASSLGTSGRGQETQYF
few	.	TRBV5-6	TRBJ2-7	TGTGCCAGCAGCTTGGACAGGGACCACGAGCAGTACTTC	CASSLDRDHEQYF
.	.	TRBV14	TRBJ2-7	TGTGCCAGCAGCCAAGGGGGACCCCCTTGGTACGAGCAGTACTTC	CASSQGGPPWYEQYF
.	.	TRBV9	TRBJ2-7	TGTGCCAGCAGCGTAGATTCGGGGTTCTACGAGCAGTACTTC	CASSVDSGFYEQYF
few	TRBD2	TRBV12-3/TRBV12-4	TRBJ2-4	TGTGCCAGCAGTTTAATGGGCGGACTAGCGGGGTTTCGCATTCAGTACTTC	CASSLMGGLAGFRIQYF
.	.	TRBV6-5	TRBJ1-1	TGTGCCAGCAGTTACTCGAAGCTTAGCGGGAAGCGAGAAGCTTTCTTT	CASSYSKLSGKREAFF
few	.	TRBV12-3/TRBV12-4	TRBJ2-1	TGTGCCAGCAGTTTGTCCAGTACCTACAATGAGCAGTTCTTC	CASSLSSTYNEQFF
.	.	TRBV5-5	TRBJ1-2	TGTGCCAGCAGCCGCGGGGCCCAGGGGTTATATGGCTACACCTTC	CASSRGAQGLYGYTF
.	TRBD2	TRBV5-4	TRBJ2-3	TGTGCCAGCAGCGCGGGACTAGCGGCCACAGATACGCAGTATTTT	CASSAGLAATDTQYF
.	TRBD1	TRBV5-1	TRBJ1-5	TGCGCCAGCAGCTCCACTACAGGGGCAAATCAGCCCCAGCATTTT	CASSSTTGANQPQHF
many	.	TRBV9	TRBJ2-5	TGTGCCAGCAGCGTAGAAGGTCAAGAGACCCAGTACTTC	CASSVEGQETQYF
few	.	TRBV7-3	TRBJ2-1	TGTGCCAGCAGCTCGGACAGTACCTACAATGAGCAGTTCTTC	CASSSDSTYNEQFF
few	.	TRBV27	TRBJ2-1	TGTGCCAGCAGTTTTACGGGTCCGTCCTACAATGAGCAGTTCTTC	CASSFTGPSYNEQFF